The 21 T cell receptor beta chains below were found in one sample sequenced in a study of shared T cell receptors in the human thymus. Produced via immunoSEQ multiplex PCR; TCRdb's table is partial and in-frame only. In the table there are hundreds of thousands of clones, approximately 87% of which are singletons. This sample also appeared in a second study, on human thymus T cells.

The material sequenced was thymocytes. The receptors here all came from a boy in the first two years of life with a congenital heart defect.

CDR3 nucleotide sequence: TGTGCCAGCAGTGCACCCGGGGCTAGCGGGAGATACGAGCAGTACTTC. This gives the protein CASSAPGASGRYEQYF. The chain joins TRBV28 to TRBJ2-7, with 10 bases that match TRBD2. The germline V gene encodes CDR1 MDHEN and CDR2 SYDVKM. The CDR3 contains 16 residues. With 5 bases clipped from V and 4 bases from J, the junction kept 11 bases outside the gene matches.

The chain carries TRBV11-2 and TRBJ1-1, with 8 bases that match TRBD1. The junction had 4 bases not matched to a gene; V was cut back by 3 bases and J by 4 bases. The CDR3 has 14 amino acids. Germline CDR1 reads SGHAT; CDR2 reads FQNNGV. DNA for the CDR3: TGTGCCAGCAGCTTTTACAGGGGGAGCACTGAAGCTTTCTTT. Encoded protein: CASSFYRGSTEAFF.

The gene calls are TRBV28 and TRBJ2-5, with 7 bases that match TRBD1. This CDR3 has 15 amino acids. Unmatched junction bases numbered 9, after V lost 5 bases and J lost 3 bases. Germline CDR1 MDHEN, CDR2 SYDVKM. The CDR3 reads CASSPPAQGKETQYF. CDR3 nucleotide sequence: TGTGCCAGCAGTCCCCCCGCACAGGGGAAAGAGACCCAGTACTTC.

The J gene is TRBJ1-4, the V gene TRBV27; 9 bases match TRBD1. The CDR3 covers 14 residues. The V gene end was trimmed by 5 bases and the J gene end by 8 bases; junction bases not matched to a gene: 6. Germline V CDR1 and CDR2: MNHEY, SMNVEV (reference sequence). The CDR3: CASSKGQGDEKLFF. CDR3 nucleotides: TGTGCCAGCAGTAAGGGACAGGGAGACGAAAAACTGTTTTTT.

V gene TRBV27 combines with J gene TRBJ2-7, with 11 bases matching TRBD2. Per the germline V gene, CDR1 is MNHEY and CDR2 is SMNVEV (reference sequence). V was clipped by 11 bases and J by 5 bases; unmatched bases: 14. The CDR3 consists of 15 residues. The DNA for the CDR3 is TGTGCCTCCCGGCCCCCTAGCGGGAGGAACCACGAGCAGTACTTC. Protein product: CASRPPSGRNHEQYF.

The V call is TRBV30, the J call TRBJ2-3; TRBD2 matches 10 bases. V lost 3 bases, J lost 3 bases, and 6 bases stayed unmatched. Germline V gene sequence: CDR1 GTSNPN, CDR2 SVGIG (reference sequence). This CDR3 spans 15 amino acids. The chain's CDR3 is CAWRLSSGRTDTQYF. In DNA, the CDR3 is TGTGCCTGGAGACTCTCTAGCGGGAGAACAGATACGCAGTATTTT.

The chain is built from TRBV4-3 and TRBJ2-1; 8 nucleotides agree with TRBD2. The CDR3 has 17 amino acids. Germline V gene data show CDR1 as LGHNA and CDR2 as YSLEER. After removal of 8 bases from V and 4 bases from J, the junction contained 16 bases not matched to a gene. The CDR3 bases are TGCGCCAGCGGTTCCGGACCAAGCGGGAGTCAGTACAATGAGCAGTTCTTC. This sequence encodes CASGSGPSGSQYNEQFF.

The chain employs TRBV14 and TRBJ2-1; possibly TRBD2 for D (6 bases). The CDR3 covers 14 residues. Looked up from germline, CDR1 is SGHDN and CDR2 is FVKESK. Trimming cost V 1 base and J 7 bases, with 11 bases left between them. CDR3 amino acids: CASSQAGDGNEQFF. The CDR3 DNA reads as TGTGCCAGCAGCCAAGCGGGAGACGGGAATGAGCAGTTCTTC. Using reference TRBV14 and TRBJ2-1 for the parts outside the CDR3, the full variable domain is EAGVTQFPSHSVIEKGQTVTLRCDPISGHDNLYWYRRVMGKEIKFLLHFVKESKQDESGMPNNRFLAERTGGTYSTLKVQPAELEDSGVYFCASSQAGDGNEQFFGPGTRLTVL.

This clone has only one observation. The same CDR3 arises from other DNA sequences in this sample as well. The genes are TRBV4-3 and TRBJ2-7; 10 bases are shared with TRBD1. Germline V gene data show CDR1 as LGHNA and CDR2 as YSLEER. V shed 2 bases, J shed 4 bases, and the junction held 2 bases outside the gene matches. The CDR3 consists of 14 residues. This CDR3 reads CASSQRDRGYEQYF. In DNA, the CDR3 is TGCGCCAGCAGCCAAAGGGACAGGGGATACGAGCAGTACTTC.

V and J are TRBV19 and TRBJ2-5; 7 bases fit TRBD1. The CDR3 is made up of 13 amino acids. Per the germline V gene, CDR1 is LNHDA and CDR2 is SQIVND (reference sequence). After removal of 3 bases from V and 4 bases from J, the junction contained 2 bases not matched to a gene. The CDR3 DNA follows: TGTGCCAGTAGTATCCGACAGGGAGAGACCCAGTACTTC. This gives the protein CASSIRQGETQYF.

The J gene is TRBJ2-5, the V gene TRBV5-1; D is possibly TRBD2 (5 bases). Germline CDR1 is SGHRS and CDR2 is YFSETQ. V was trimmed by 2 bases and J by 4 bases, leaving 9 bases between them. The CDR3 is 13 amino acids. CDR3 region: CASSFLLAETQYF. The CDR3 coding sequence is TGCGCCAGCAGCTTTCTCCTAGCAGAGACCCAGTACTTC.

The count of this clone is one. The chain uses TRBV27 and TRBJ1-6; 7 positions agree with TRBD1. Germline V CDR1 and CDR2: MNHEY, SMNVEV (reference sequence). V was clipped by 6 bases and J by 9 bases; unmatched bases: 8. The CDR3 length is 14 residues. DNA for the CDR3: TGTGCCAGCAGCGGACAGGATTCTGGTTCACCCCTCCACTTT. This encodes CASSGQDSGSPLHF.

DNA of the CDR3: TGTGCCAGCAGTGGGGCAGGGGCTCTCTCTCCTAACACCGGGGAGCTGTTTTTT. Encoded protein: CASSGAGALSPNTGELFF. The V gene is TRBV6-1, the J gene TRBJ2-2, with TRBD1 as a possible D gene (6 bases). The germline gives CDR1 MNHNS, CDR2 SASEGT. The CDR3 contains 18 residues. Deletions cut 4 bases from V and 2 bases from J, with 20 bases between.

The chain couples TRBV14 to TRBJ2-1; D call uncertain. The germline gives CDR1 SGHDN, CDR2 FVKESK. This CDR3 is 16 amino acids long. V lost 0 bases and J lost 1, with 10 bases in between. The CDR3 DNA is TGTGCCAGCAGCCAAGATGAACGGGTTTCCTACAATGAGCAGTTCTTC. Translated, it gives CASSQDERVSYNEQFF.

The genes are TRBV28 and TRBJ1-1; D call uncertain. With 2 bases removed from V and 6 bases from J, the gap between germline ends came to 25 bases. The CDR3 sequence is 18 residues long. CDR1 MDHEN and CDR2 SYDVKM come from the germline V gene. The CDR3 DNA sequence: TGTGCCAGCAGTTTAGGGCAAGCACCGGAACAGACGAGGGCTGAAGCTTTCTTT. This encodes CASSLGQAPEQTRAEAFF.

This chain connects TRBV9 to TRBJ2-2; D might be TRBD1 (6 bases). V shed 3 bases and J shed 1 base, with 16 bases lying between them. Germline values: CDR1 SGDLS, CDR2 YYNGEE. The CDR3 sequence is 17 residues long. DNA of the CDR3: TGTGCCAGCAGCGGACTGAGGGACAAAGAGAACACCGGGGAGCTGTTTTTT. Protein: CASSGLRDKENTGELFF.

The chain recombines TRBV2 with TRBJ2-7; possible D gene TRBD2, 7 bases. This CDR3 is 15 amino acids long. Between the trimmed V and J ends, which lost 6 bases and 2 bases, there was a span of 17 bases. From germline, CDR1 is SNHLY and CDR2 FYNNEI. The CDR3 DNA follows: TGTGCCAGCAGGGGGGGGCGGGCAACCCCCTACGAGCAGTACTTC. The encoded protein is CASRGGRATPYEQYF.

This chain links TRBV5-6 with TRBJ2-7; D is perhaps TRBD1 (6 bases). Deletions cut 0 bases from V and 1 base from J, with 14 bases between. The CDR3 covers 16 residues. CDR1 is SGHDT and CDR2 is YYEEEE in the germline V gene. CDR3 loop: CASSLGGPGESYEQYF. The CDR3 DNA follows: TGTGCCAGCAGCTTGGGGGGGCCAGGGGAATCCTACGAGCAGTACTTC. The full variable domain, rest sourced from reference TRBV5-6 and TRBJ2-7, is DAGVTQSPTHLIKTRGQQVTLRCSPKSGHDTVSWYQQALGQGPQFIFQYYEEEERQRGNFPDRFSGHQFPNYSSELNVNALLLGDSALYLCASSLGGPGESYEQYFGPGTRLTVT.

The J gene is TRBJ2-7, the V gene TRBV28; D perhaps matches TRBD2 (6 bases). CDR3 length: 17 amino acids. V shed 7 bases and J shed 6 bases, with 28 bases lying between them. Per the germline V gene, CDR1 is MDHEN and CDR2 is SYDVKM. The CDR3 spells CASNTKALGGVSTEQYF. The CDR3 nucleotides read TGTGCCAGCAACACTAAGGCCCTGGGAGGCGTCAGTACCGAGCAGTACTTC.

This chain joins TRBV2 and TRBJ2-7; 7 bases are shared with TRBD1. The germline V gene has CDR1 SNHLY and CDR2 FYNNEI. This CDR3 spans 14 amino acids. J lost 2 bases, V lost 10 bases, and 11 bases had no gene match. The CDR3 nucleotides are TGTGCCAACGGAGCCCGGGACAGAACCTACGAGCAGTACTTC. Protein product: CANGARDRTYEQYF.

The genes are TRBV6-5 and TRBJ2-1, with TRBD1 matching 7 bases. The CDR3 is 15 residues long. The V and J ends lost 0 bases and 7 bases, in that order; junction bases with no gene match: 6. Germline values: CDR1 MNHEY, CDR2 SVGAGI. CDR3: CASSYSRQGRNEQFF. Written as DNA, the CDR3 is TGTGCCAGCAGTTACTCGAGACAGGGAAGGAATGAGCAGTTCTTC.